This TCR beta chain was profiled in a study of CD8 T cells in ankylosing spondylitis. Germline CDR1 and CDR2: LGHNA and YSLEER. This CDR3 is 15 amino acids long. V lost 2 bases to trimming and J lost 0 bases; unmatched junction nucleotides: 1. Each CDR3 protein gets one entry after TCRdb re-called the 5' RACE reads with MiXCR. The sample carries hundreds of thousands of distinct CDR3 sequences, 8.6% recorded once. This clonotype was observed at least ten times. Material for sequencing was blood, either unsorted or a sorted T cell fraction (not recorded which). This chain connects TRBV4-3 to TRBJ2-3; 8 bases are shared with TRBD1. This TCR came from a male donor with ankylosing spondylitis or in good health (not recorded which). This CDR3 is CASSQQGASTDTQYF. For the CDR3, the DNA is TGCGCCAGCAGCCAACAGGGGGCGAGCACAGATACGCAGTATTTT.